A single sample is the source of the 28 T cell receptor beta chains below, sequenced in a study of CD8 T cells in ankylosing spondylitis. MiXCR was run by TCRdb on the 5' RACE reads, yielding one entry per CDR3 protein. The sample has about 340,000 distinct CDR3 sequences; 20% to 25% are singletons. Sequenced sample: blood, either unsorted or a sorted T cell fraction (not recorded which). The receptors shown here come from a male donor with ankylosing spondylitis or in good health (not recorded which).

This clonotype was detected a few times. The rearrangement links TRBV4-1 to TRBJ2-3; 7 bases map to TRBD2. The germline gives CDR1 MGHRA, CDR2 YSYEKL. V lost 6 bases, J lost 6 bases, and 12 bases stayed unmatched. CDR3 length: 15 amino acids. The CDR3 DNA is TGCGCCAGCAGTCGGATGGAAAACGGGGGGGATACGCAGTATTTT. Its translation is CASSRMENGGDTQYF.

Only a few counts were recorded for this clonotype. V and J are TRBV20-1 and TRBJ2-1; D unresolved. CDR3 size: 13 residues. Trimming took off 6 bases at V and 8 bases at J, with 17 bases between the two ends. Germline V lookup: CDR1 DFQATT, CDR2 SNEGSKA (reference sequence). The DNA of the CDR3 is TGCAGTGCGAATGGACGGCGGTCATATGAGCAGTTCTTC. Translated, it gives CSANGRRSYEQFF.

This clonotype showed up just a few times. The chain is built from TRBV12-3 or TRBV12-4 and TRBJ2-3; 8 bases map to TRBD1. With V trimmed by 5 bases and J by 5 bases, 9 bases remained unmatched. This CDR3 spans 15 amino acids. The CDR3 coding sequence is TGTGCCAGCAGTGACTCAGGGGGCTGGGGAGATACGCAGTATTTT. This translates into CASSDSGGWGDTQYF.

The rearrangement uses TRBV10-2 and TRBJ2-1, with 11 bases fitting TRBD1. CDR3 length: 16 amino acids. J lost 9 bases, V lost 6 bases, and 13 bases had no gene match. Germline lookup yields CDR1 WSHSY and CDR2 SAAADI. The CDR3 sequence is CASRGFGTGGGPEQFF. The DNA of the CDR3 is TGCGCCAGCAGGGGGTTTGGGACAGGGGGAGGTCCTGAGCAGTTCTTC.

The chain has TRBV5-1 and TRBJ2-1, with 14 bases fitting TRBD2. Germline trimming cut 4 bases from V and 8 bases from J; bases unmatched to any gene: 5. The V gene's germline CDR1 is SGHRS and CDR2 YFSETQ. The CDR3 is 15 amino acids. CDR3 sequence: CASSVTSGGAYEQFF. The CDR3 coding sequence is TGCGCCAGCAGCGTGACTAGCGGGGGGGCATATGAGCAGTTCTTC.

CDR3 DNA: TGTGCCAGCAGCCCACGCCGCGCTCCCTACAATGAGCAGTTCTTC. It codes for CASSPRRAPYNEQFF. The chain employs TRBV7-3 and TRBJ2-1; D not resolved. This CDR3 contains 15 residues. V was trimmed by 5 bases and J by 2 bases, leaving 13 bases between them. Germline lookup yields CDR1 SGHTA and CDR2 FQGTGA. Using reference TRBV7-3 and TRBJ2-1 for the parts outside the CDR3, the full variable domain is GAGVSQTPSNKVTEKGKYVELRCDPISGHTALYWYRQSLGQGPEFLIYFQGTGAADDSGLPNDRFFAVRPEGSVSTLKIQRTERGDSAVYLCASSPRRAPYNEQFFGPGTRLTVL.

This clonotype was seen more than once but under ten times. CDR3 sequence (DNA): TGTGCCAGCAGTGACTTGGGGTACGAGCAGTACTTC. Translation gives CASSDLGYEQYF. The J gene is TRBJ2-7, the V gene TRBV2; no reliable D call. This CDR3 region has 12 residues. Germline CDR1 SNHLY, CDR2 FYNNEI. Trimming pared 3 bases from V and 4 bases from J, leaving 7 bases between.

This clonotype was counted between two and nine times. CDR3 in amino acids: CASTPLMLHYEQYF. In nucleotides, the CDR3 is TGTGCCAGCACCCCTCTTATGTTGCACTACGAGCAGTACTTC. This chain uses TRBV6-1 with TRBJ2-7; D is ambiguous. Germline V gene data show CDR1 as MNHNS and CDR2 as SASEGT. This CDR3 is 14 amino acids long. Trimming shortened V by 7 bases and J by 3 bases, and 16 bases separated the two germline ends.

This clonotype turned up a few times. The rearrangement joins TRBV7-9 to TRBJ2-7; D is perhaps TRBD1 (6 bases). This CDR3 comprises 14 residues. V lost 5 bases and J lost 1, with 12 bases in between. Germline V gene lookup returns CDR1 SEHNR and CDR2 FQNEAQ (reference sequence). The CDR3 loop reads CASSPWDKSYEQYF. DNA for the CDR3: TGTGCCAGCAGCCCATGGGACAAATCCTACGAGCAGTACTTC.

Here the CDR3 reads CASSPRTGTYGYTF. In nucleotides, the CDR3 is TGTGCCAGCAGTCCCCGGACAGGTACCTATGGCTACACCTTC. This chain joins TRBV25-1 and TRBJ1-2; 7 nucleotides agree with TRBD1. V gave up 5 bases and J gave up 4 bases; unmatched junction bases: 7. This CDR3 contains 14 residues. Germline V CDR1 and CDR2: MGHDK, SYGVNS.

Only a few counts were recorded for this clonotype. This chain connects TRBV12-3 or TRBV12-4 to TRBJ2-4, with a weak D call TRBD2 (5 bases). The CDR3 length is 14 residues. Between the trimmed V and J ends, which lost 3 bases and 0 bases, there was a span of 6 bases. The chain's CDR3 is CASSFAGAKNIQYF. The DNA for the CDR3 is TGTGCCAGCAGTTTCGCGGGAGCCAAAAACATTCAGTACTTC.

CDR3 coding DNA: TGTGCCAGCAGCTGGGGATTCGTAGGGGGGCAAGAGACCCAGTACTTC. It translates to CASSWGFVGGQETQYF. The J gene is TRBJ2-5, the V gene TRBV7-8; D assignment may be TRBD1 or TRBD2 (6 bases each). Germline V lookup: CDR1 SGHVS, CDR2 FQNEAQ. This CDR3 is built from 16 residues. Deletions cut 4 bases from V and 2 bases from J, with 17 bases between. The full variable domain, completed using reference TRBV7-8 and TRBJ2-5, is GAGVSQSPRYKVAKRGQDVALRCDPISGHVSLFWYQQALGQGPEFLTYFQNEAQLDKSGLPSDRFFAERPEGSVSTLKIQRTQQEDSAVYLCASSWGFVGGQETQYFGPGTRLLVL.

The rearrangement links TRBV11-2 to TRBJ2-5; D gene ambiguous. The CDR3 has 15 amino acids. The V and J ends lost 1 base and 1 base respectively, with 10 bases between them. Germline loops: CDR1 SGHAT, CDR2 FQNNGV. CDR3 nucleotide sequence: TGTGCCAGCAGCTTAGGCGTCCAGTCCCAAGAGACCCAGTACTTC. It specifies CASSLGVQSQETQYF.

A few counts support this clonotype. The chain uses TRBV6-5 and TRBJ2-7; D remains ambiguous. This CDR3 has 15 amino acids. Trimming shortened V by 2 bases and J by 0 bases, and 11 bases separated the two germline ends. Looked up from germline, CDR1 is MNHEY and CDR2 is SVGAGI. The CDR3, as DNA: TGTGCCAGCAGTTACGGCGACGGGTTCTCCTACGAGCAGTACTTC. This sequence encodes CASSYGDGFSYEQYF.

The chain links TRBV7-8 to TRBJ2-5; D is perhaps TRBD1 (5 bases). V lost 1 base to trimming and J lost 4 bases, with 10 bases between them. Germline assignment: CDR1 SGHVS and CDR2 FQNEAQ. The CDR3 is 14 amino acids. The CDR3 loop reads CASSLVPGIETQYF. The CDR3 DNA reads TGTGCCAGCAGCTTAGTGCCAGGGATAGAGACCCAGTACTTC.

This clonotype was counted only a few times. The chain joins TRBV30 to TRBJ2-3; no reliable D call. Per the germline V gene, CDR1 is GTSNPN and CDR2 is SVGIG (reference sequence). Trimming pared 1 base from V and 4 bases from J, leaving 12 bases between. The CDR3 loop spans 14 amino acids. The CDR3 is CAWSATIPPDTQYF. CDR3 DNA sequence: TGTGCCTGGAGTGCTACAATCCCCCCAGATACGCAGTATTTT. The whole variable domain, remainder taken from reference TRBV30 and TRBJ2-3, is SQTIHQWPATLVQPVGSPLSLECTVEGTSNPNLYWYRQAAGRGLQLLFYSVGIGQISSEVPQNLSASRPQDRQFILSSKKLLLSDSGFYLCAWSATIPPDTQYFGPGTRLTVL.

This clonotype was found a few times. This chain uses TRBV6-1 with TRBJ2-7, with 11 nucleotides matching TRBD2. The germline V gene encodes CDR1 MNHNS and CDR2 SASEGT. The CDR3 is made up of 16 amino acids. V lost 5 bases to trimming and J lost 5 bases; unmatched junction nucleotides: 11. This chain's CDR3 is CASSPRLAGLMDEQYF. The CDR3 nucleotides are TGTGCCAGCAGTCCCCGACTAGCGGGGCTGATGGACGAGCAGTACTTC.

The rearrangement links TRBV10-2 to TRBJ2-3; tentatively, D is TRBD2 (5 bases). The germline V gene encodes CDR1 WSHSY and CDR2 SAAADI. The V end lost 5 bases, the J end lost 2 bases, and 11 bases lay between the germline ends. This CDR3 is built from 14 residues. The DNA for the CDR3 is TGCGCCAGCAGTAAACTCGGGGTCACAGATACGCAGTATTTT. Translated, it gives CASSKLGVTDTQYF.

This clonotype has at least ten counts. The CDR3 here is CASSQAQEYYEQYF. CDR3 bases: TGCGCCAGCAGCCAAGCGCAGGAGTACTACGAGCAGTACTTC. The chain carries TRBV4-1 and TRBJ2-7; D uncertain. CDR3 size: 14 residues. The V gene lost 1 base and the J gene lost 3 bases, with 10 bases spanning the gap. Looked up from germline, CDR1 is MGHRA and CDR2 is YSYEKL.

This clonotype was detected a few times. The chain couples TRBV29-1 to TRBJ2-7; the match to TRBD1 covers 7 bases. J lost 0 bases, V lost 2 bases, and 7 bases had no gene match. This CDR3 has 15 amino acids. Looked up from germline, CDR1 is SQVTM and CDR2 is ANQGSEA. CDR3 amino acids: CSVEKQGVSSYEQYF. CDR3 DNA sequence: TGCAGCGTTGAAAAGCAGGGGGTGAGCTCCTACGAGCAGTACTTC.

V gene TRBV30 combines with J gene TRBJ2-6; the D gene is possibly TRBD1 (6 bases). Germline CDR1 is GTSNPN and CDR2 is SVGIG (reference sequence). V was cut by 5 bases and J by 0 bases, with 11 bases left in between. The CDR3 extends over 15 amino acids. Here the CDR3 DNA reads TGTGCCTGGTACCCAGGGGCCTCTGGGGCCAACGTCCTGACTTTC. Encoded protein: CAWYPGASGANVLTF.

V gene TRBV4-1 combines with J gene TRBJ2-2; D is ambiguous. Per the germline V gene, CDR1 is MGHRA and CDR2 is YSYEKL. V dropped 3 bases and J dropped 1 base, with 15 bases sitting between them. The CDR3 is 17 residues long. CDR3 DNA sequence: TGCGCCAGCAGCCATCTTGTAGCCCCTCAGAACACCGGGGAGCTGTTTTTT. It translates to CASSHLVAPQNTGELFF.

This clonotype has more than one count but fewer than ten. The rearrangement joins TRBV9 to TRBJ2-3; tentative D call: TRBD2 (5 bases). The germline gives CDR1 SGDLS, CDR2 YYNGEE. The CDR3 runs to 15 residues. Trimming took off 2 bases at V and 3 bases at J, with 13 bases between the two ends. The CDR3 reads CASSVSLAGTDTQYF. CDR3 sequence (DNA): TGTGCCAGCAGCGTCAGCCTAGCTGGGACAGATACGCAGTATTTT.

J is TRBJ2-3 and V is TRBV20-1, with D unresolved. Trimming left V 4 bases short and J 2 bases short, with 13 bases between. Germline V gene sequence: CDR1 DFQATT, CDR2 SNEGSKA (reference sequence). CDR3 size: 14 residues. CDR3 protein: CSATQAGYTDTQYF. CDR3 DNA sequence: TGCAGTGCTACCCAGGCTGGTTACACAGATACGCAGTATTTT.

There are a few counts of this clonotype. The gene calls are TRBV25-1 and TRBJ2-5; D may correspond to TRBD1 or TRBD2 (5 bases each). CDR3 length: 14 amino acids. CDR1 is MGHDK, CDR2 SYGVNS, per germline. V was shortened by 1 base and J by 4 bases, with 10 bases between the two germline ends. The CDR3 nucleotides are TGTGCCAGCAGTGAATCGGGGCTAAGAGAGACCCAGTACTTC. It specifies CASSESGLRETQYF.

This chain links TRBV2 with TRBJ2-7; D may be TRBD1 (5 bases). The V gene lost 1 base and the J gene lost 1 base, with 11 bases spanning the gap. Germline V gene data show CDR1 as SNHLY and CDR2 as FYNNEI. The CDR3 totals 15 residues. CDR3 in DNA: TGTGCCAGCAGTGAAGGCGCAGACAGTTCCTACGAGCAGTACTTC. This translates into CASSEGADSSYEQYF.

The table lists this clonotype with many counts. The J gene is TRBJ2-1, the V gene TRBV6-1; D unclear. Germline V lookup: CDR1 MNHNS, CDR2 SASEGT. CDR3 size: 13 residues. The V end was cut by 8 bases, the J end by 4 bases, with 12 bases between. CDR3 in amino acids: CASSVALYNEQFF. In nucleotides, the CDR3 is TGTGCCAGCTCTGTAGCCCTTTACAATGAGCAGTTCTTC.

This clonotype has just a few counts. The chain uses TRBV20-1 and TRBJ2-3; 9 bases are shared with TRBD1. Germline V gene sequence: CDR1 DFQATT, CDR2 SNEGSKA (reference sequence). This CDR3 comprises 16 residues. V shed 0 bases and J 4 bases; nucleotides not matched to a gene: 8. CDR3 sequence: CSARDSGQGLPDTQYF. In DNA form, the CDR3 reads TGCAGTGCTAGAGACTCGGGACAGGGCCTCCCAGATACGCAGTATTTT.